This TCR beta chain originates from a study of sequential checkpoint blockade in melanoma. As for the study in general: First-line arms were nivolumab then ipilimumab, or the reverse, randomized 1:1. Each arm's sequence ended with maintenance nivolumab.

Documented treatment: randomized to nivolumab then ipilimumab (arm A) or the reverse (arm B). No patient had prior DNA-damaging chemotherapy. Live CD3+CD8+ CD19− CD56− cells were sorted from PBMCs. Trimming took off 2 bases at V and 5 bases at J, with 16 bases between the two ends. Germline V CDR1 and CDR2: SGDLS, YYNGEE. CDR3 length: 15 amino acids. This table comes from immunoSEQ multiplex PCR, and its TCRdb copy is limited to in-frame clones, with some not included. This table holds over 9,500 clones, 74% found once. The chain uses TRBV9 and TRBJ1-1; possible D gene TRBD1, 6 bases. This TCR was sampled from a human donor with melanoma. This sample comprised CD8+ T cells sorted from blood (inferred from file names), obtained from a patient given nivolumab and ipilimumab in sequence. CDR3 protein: CASSVGHPDPTEAFF. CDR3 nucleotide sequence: TGTGCCAGCAGCGTGGGACATCCTGACCCAACTGAAGCTTTCTTT.